This T cell receptor beta chain emerged from a study of T cells in Graves' hyperthyroidism and ophthalmopathy. V was trimmed by 7 bases and J by 3 bases, leaving 10 bases between them. The CDR3 sequence is 13 residues long. Germline CDR1 and CDR2: MNHEY and SVGAGI. TCR beta CDR3 regions were amplified from RNA transcripts. TCR CDR3 underwent first-round RT-PCR with the HTBI primer set. TCRdb reanalysed the multiplex PCR reads using MiXCR and keeps one entry per CDR3 protein. The data show around 260,000 distinct CDR3 sequences, less than 30% seen once. Uncontrolled infection, other autoimmune disease, pregnancy or lactation led to exclusion. The blood specimen was taken at initial hyperthyroidism diagnosis, before any ophthalmopathy symptoms. Overall study findings and caveats: Among thyroid clonotypes expanded above 0.001, most also appeared in blood.

This clonotype was picked up many times. Its antigen is unknown. The sample taken for sequencing was blood. This clonotype originated in a man aged 35-49 years with Graves' hyperthyroidism that later progressed to Graves' ophthalmopathy. The V call is TRBV6-5, the J call TRBJ1-5; no firm D call. This CDR3 reads CASTDGYNQPQHF. The CDR3, as DNA: TGTGCCAGCACGGACGGGTACAATCAGCCCCAGCATTTT.